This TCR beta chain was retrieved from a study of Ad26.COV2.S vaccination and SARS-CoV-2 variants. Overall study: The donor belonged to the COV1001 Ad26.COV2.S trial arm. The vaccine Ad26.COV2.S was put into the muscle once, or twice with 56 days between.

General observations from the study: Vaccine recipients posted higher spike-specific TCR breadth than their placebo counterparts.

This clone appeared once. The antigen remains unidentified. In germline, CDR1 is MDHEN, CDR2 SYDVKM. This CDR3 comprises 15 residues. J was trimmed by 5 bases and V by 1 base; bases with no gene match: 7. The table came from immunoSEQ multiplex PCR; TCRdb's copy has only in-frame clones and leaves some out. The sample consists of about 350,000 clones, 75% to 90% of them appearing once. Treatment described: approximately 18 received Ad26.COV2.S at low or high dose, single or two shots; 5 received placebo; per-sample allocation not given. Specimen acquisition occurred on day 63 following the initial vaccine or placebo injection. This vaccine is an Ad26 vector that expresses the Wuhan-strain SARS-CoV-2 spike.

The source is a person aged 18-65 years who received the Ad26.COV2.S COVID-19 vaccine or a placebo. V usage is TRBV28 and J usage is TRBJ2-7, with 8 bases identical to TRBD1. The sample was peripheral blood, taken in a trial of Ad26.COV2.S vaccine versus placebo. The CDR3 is CASSLLTGVEHEQYF. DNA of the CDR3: TGTGCCAGCAGTTTATTGACAGGGGTTGAGCACGAGCAGTACTTC.